This TCR beta chain stems from a study of OX40 agonist ivuxolimab in advanced cancers. Overall study findings and caveats: The study did not work out the antigen specificity of the expanded peripheral T cells. CD8+ T cells averaged more expanded clones than CD4+. Among the lowest peripheral clonal expansion occurred in 0.1-3.0 mg/kg partial responders.

The investigators sampled blood at baseline, at cycle 4 day 1, and at cycle 7 day 1. A word on this clone: The antigen remains undetermined.

Sequencing was performed with immunoSEQ multiplex PCR; in TCRdb, only in-frame clones are kept and a portion is missing. Of under 20,000 clones in the sample, more than 75% are singletons; the top ten hold 30% to 40%. The CDR3 length is 15 residues. Germline lookup yields CDR1 MDHEN and CDR2 SYDVKM. With V trimmed by 4 bases and J by 3 bases, 7 bases remained unmatched. The gene calls are TRBV28 and TRBJ2-7; the match to TRBD1 covers 9 bases. The receptor was derived from an adult with an advanced solid tumor such as melanoma, head and neck, liver or kidney cancer. Source: CD4+ or CD8+ T cells sorted from blood, taken in a trial of the OX40 agonist ivuxolimab. The CDR3 nucleotides are TGTGCCAGCAGTTCACCGACAGGGGGGGACTACGAGCAGTACTTC. Its translation: CASSSPTGGDYEQYF.